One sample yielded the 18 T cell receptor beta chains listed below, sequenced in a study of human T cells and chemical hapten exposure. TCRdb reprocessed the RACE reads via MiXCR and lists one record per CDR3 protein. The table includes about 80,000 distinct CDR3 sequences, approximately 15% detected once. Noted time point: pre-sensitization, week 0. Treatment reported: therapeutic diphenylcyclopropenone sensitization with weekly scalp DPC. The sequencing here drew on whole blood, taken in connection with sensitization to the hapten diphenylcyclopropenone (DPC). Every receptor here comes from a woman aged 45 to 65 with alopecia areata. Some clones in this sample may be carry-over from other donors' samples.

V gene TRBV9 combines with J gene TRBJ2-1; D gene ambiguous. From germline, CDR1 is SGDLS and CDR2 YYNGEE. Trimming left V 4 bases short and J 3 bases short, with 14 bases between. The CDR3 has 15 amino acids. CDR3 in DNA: TGTGCCAGCAGCCGCGCTGGTGGGATCTACAATGAGCAGTTCTTC. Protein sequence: CASSRAGGIYNEQFF.

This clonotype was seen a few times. CDR3 sequence (DNA): TGTGCCAGCTCACCGGTTTCAGGGGCCAACGTCCTGACTTTC. Translated: CASSPVSGANVLTF. This sequence joins TRBV18 and TRBJ2-6; no firm D call. V was clipped by 3 bases and J by 4 bases, with 7 bases between them. CDR1 and CDR2 (germline): KGHSH, LQKENI. This CDR3 contains 14 residues.

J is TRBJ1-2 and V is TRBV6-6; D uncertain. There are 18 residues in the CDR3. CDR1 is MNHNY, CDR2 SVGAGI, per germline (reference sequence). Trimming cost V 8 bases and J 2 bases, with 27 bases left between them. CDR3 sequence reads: CASGSGLGEGANNYGYTF. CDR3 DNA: TGTGCCAGCGGGTCGGGTCTTGGCGAGGGCGCTAACAACTATGGCTACACCTTC.

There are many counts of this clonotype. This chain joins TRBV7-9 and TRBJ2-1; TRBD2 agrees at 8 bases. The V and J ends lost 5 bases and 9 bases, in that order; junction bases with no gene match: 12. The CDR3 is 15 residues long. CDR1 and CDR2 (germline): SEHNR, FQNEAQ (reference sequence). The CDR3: CASSPPGTRDGEQFF. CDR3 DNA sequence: TGTGCCAGCAGCCCGCCCGGGACTAGGGACGGTGAGCAGTTCTTC.

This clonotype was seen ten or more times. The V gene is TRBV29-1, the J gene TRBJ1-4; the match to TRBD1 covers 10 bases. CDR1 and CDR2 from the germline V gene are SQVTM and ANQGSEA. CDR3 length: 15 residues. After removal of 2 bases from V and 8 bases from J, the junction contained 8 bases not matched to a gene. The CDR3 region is CSVELRDRGPEKLFF. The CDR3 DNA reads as TGCAGCGTTGAACTCCGGGACAGGGGTCCGGAAAAACTGTTTTTT.

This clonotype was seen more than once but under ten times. This chain's CDR3 is CASSRFGGRTEQFF. The CDR3 DNA is TGTGCCAGCAGCCGTTTTGGCGGGAGGACTGAGCAGTTCTTC. The chain uses TRBV14 and TRBJ2-1; 8 bases agree with TRBD2. Germline V gives CDR1 SGHDN, CDR2 FVKESK. V lost 4 bases, J lost 9 bases, and 8 bases stayed unmatched. This CDR3 is 14 amino acids long.

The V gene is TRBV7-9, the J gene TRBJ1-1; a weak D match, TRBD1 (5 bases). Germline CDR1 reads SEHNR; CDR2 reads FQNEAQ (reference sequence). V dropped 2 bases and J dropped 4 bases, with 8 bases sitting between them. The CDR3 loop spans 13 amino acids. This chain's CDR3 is CASSLSGTTEAFF. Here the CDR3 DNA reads TGTGCCAGCAGCTTATCAGGGACCACTGAAGCTTTCTTT.

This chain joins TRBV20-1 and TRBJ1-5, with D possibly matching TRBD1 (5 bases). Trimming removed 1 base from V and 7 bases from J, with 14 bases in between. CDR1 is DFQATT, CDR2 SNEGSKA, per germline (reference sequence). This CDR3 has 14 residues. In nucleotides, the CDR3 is TGCAGTGCTAGAGTCCCAGACGGGGGACAGCCCCAGCATTTT. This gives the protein CSARVPDGGQPQHF.

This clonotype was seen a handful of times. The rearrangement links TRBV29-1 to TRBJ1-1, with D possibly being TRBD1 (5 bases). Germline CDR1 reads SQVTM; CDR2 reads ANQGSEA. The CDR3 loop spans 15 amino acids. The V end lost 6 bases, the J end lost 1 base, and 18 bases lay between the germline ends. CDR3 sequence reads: CSVPSTGGWNTEAFF. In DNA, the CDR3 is TGCAGCGTCCCATCGACGGGGGGATGGAACACTGAAGCTTTCTTT.

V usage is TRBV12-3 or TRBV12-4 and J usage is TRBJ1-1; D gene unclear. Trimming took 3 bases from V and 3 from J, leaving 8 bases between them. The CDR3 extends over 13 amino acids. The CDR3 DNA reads TGTGCCAGCAGTTTCTTCCAGCACACTGAAGCTTTCTTT. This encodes CASSFFQHTEAFF.

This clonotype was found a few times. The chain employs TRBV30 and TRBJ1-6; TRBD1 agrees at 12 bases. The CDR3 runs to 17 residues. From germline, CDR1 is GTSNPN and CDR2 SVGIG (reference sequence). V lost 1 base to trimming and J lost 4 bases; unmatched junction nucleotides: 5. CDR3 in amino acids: CAWSAGTGGRYNSPLHF. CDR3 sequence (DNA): TGTGCCTGGAGTGCCGGGACAGGGGGCCGATATAATTCACCCCTCCACTTT.

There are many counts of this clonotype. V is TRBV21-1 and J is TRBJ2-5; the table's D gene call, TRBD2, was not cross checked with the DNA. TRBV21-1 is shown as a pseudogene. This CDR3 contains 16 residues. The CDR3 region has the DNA TGTGCCAGCAGCGTCCTACTAGCGGGGGGAAAAGAGACCCAGTACTTC. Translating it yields CASSVLLAGGKETQYF.

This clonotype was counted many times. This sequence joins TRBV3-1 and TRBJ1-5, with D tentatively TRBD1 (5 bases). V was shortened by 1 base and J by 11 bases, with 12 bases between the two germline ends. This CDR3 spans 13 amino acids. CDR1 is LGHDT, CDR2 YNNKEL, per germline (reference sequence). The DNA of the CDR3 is TGTGCCAGCAGCCAAGGACAGCTGAGTACCCAGCATTTT. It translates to CASSQGQLSTQHF.

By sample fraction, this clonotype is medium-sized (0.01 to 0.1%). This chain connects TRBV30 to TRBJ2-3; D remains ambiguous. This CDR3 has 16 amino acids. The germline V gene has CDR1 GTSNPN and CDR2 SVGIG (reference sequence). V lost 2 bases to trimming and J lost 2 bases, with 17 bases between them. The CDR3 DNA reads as TGTGCCTGGAGTCACCTGGGCGGCAGTATCACAGATACGCAGTATTTT. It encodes CAWSHLGGSITDTQYF. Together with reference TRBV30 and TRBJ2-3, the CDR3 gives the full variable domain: SQTIHQWPATLVQPVGSPLSLECTVEGTSNPNLYWYRQAAGRGLQLLFYSVGIGQISSEVPQNLSASRPQDRQFILSSKKLLLSDSGFYLCAWSHLGGSITDTQYFGPGTRLTVL.

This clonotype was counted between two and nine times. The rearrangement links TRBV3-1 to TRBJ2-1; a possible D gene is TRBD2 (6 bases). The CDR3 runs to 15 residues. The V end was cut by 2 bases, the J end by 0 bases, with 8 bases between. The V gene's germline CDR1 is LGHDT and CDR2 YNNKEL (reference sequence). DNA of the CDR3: TGTGCCAGCAGCCAAAGGGAGGACTCCTACAATGAGCAGTTCTTC. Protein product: CASSQREDSYNEQFF.

The CDR3 reads CASRGTGSRGYEQYF. As DNA, the CDR3 is TGTGCCAGCAGGGGGACAGGGTCAAGAGGGTACGAGCAGTACTTC. The chain couples TRBV28 to TRBJ2-7; 9 nucleotides agree with TRBD1. With 6 bases clipped from V and 4 bases from J, the junction kept 10 bases outside the gene matches. The CDR3 spans 15 residues. Germline V gene lookup returns CDR1 MDHEN and CDR2 SYDVKM.

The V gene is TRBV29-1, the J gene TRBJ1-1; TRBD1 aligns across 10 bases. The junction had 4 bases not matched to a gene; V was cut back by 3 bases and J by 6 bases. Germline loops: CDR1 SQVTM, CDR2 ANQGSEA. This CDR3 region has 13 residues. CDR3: CSVDGQGDAEAFF. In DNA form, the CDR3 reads TGCAGCGTTGACGGACAGGGGGACGCTGAAGCTTTCTTT.

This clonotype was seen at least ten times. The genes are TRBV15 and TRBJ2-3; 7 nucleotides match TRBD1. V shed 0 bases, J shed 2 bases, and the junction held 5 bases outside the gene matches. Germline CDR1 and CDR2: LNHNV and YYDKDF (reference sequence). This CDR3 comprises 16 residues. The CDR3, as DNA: TGTGCCACCAGCAGAGATCTCGACAGGGCCACAGATACGCAGTATTTT. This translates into CATSRDLDRATDTQYF.